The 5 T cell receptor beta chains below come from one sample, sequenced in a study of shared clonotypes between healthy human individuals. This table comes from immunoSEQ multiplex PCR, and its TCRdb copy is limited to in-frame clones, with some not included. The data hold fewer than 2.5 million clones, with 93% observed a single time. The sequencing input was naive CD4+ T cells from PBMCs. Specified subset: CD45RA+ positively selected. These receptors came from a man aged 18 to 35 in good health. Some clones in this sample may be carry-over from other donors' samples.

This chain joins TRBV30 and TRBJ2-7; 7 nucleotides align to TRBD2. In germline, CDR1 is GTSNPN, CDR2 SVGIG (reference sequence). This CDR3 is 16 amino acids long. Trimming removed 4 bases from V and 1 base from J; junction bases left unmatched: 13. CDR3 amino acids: CAWTPLEAGVSYEQYF. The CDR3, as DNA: TGTGCCTGGACCCCTCTGGAGGCGGGAGTATCCTACGAGCAGTACTTC. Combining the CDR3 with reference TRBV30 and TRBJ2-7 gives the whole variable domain SQTIHQWPATLVQPVGSPLSLECTVEGTSNPNLYWYRQAAGRGLQLLFYSVGIGQISSEVPQNLSASRPQDRQFILSSKKLLLSDSGFYLCAWTPLEAGVSYEQYFGPGTRLTVT.

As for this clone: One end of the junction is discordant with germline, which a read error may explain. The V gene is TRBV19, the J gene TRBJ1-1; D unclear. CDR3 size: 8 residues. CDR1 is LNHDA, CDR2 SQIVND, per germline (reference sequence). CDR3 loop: CASSVTLF. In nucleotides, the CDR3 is TGTGCCAGTAGTGTGACCCTCTTT.

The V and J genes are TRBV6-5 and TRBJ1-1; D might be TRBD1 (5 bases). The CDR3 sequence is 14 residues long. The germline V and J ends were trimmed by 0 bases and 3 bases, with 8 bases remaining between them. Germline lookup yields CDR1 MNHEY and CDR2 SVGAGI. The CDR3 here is CASSYSQGYTEAFF. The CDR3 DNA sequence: TGTGCCAGCAGTTACTCCCAGGGATACACTGAAGCTTTCTTT.

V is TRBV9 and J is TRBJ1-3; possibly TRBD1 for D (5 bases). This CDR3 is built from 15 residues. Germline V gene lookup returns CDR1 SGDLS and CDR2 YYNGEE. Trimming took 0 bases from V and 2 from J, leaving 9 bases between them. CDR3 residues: CASSVVRDAGNTIYF. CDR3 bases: TGTGCCAGCAGCGTAGTGAGGGACGCTGGAAACACCATATATTTT.

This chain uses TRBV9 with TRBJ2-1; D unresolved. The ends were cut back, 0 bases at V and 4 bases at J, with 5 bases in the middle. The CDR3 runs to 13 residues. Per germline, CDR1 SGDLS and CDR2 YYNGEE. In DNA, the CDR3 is TGTGCCAGCAGCGTAGCCAATTACAATGAGCAGTTCTTC. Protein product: CASSVANYNEQFF.